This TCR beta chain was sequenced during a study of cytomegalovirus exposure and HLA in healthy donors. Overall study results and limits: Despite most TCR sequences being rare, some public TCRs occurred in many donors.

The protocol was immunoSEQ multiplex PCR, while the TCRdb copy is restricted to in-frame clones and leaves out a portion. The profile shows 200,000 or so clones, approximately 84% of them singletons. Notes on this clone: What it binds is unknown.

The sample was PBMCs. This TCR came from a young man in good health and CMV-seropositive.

The CDR3 nucleotides read TGTGCCAGCAGCTCCGTGGGGCAGTCGGGCGAGACCCAGTACTTC. This gives the protein CASSSVGQSGETQYF. The chain couples TRBV7-7 to TRBJ2-5, with D tentatively TRBD1 (5 bases). Trimming cost V 4 bases and J 5 bases, with 17 bases left between them. Germline CDR1 reads SSHAT; CDR2 reads FNYEAQ (reference sequence). The CDR3 has 15 residues.